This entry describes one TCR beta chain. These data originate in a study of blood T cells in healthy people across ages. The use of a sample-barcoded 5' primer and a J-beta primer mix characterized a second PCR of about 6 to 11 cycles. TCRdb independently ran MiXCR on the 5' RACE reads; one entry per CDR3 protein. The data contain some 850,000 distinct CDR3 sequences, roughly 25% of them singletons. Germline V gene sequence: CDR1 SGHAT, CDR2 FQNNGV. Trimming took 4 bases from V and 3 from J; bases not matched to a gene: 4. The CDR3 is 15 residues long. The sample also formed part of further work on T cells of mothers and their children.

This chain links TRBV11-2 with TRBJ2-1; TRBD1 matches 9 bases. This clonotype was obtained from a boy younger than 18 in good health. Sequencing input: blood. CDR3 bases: TGTGCCAGCAGCTCTGGGGACAGGGACTACAATGAGCAGTTCTTC. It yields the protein CASSSGDRDYNEQFF.